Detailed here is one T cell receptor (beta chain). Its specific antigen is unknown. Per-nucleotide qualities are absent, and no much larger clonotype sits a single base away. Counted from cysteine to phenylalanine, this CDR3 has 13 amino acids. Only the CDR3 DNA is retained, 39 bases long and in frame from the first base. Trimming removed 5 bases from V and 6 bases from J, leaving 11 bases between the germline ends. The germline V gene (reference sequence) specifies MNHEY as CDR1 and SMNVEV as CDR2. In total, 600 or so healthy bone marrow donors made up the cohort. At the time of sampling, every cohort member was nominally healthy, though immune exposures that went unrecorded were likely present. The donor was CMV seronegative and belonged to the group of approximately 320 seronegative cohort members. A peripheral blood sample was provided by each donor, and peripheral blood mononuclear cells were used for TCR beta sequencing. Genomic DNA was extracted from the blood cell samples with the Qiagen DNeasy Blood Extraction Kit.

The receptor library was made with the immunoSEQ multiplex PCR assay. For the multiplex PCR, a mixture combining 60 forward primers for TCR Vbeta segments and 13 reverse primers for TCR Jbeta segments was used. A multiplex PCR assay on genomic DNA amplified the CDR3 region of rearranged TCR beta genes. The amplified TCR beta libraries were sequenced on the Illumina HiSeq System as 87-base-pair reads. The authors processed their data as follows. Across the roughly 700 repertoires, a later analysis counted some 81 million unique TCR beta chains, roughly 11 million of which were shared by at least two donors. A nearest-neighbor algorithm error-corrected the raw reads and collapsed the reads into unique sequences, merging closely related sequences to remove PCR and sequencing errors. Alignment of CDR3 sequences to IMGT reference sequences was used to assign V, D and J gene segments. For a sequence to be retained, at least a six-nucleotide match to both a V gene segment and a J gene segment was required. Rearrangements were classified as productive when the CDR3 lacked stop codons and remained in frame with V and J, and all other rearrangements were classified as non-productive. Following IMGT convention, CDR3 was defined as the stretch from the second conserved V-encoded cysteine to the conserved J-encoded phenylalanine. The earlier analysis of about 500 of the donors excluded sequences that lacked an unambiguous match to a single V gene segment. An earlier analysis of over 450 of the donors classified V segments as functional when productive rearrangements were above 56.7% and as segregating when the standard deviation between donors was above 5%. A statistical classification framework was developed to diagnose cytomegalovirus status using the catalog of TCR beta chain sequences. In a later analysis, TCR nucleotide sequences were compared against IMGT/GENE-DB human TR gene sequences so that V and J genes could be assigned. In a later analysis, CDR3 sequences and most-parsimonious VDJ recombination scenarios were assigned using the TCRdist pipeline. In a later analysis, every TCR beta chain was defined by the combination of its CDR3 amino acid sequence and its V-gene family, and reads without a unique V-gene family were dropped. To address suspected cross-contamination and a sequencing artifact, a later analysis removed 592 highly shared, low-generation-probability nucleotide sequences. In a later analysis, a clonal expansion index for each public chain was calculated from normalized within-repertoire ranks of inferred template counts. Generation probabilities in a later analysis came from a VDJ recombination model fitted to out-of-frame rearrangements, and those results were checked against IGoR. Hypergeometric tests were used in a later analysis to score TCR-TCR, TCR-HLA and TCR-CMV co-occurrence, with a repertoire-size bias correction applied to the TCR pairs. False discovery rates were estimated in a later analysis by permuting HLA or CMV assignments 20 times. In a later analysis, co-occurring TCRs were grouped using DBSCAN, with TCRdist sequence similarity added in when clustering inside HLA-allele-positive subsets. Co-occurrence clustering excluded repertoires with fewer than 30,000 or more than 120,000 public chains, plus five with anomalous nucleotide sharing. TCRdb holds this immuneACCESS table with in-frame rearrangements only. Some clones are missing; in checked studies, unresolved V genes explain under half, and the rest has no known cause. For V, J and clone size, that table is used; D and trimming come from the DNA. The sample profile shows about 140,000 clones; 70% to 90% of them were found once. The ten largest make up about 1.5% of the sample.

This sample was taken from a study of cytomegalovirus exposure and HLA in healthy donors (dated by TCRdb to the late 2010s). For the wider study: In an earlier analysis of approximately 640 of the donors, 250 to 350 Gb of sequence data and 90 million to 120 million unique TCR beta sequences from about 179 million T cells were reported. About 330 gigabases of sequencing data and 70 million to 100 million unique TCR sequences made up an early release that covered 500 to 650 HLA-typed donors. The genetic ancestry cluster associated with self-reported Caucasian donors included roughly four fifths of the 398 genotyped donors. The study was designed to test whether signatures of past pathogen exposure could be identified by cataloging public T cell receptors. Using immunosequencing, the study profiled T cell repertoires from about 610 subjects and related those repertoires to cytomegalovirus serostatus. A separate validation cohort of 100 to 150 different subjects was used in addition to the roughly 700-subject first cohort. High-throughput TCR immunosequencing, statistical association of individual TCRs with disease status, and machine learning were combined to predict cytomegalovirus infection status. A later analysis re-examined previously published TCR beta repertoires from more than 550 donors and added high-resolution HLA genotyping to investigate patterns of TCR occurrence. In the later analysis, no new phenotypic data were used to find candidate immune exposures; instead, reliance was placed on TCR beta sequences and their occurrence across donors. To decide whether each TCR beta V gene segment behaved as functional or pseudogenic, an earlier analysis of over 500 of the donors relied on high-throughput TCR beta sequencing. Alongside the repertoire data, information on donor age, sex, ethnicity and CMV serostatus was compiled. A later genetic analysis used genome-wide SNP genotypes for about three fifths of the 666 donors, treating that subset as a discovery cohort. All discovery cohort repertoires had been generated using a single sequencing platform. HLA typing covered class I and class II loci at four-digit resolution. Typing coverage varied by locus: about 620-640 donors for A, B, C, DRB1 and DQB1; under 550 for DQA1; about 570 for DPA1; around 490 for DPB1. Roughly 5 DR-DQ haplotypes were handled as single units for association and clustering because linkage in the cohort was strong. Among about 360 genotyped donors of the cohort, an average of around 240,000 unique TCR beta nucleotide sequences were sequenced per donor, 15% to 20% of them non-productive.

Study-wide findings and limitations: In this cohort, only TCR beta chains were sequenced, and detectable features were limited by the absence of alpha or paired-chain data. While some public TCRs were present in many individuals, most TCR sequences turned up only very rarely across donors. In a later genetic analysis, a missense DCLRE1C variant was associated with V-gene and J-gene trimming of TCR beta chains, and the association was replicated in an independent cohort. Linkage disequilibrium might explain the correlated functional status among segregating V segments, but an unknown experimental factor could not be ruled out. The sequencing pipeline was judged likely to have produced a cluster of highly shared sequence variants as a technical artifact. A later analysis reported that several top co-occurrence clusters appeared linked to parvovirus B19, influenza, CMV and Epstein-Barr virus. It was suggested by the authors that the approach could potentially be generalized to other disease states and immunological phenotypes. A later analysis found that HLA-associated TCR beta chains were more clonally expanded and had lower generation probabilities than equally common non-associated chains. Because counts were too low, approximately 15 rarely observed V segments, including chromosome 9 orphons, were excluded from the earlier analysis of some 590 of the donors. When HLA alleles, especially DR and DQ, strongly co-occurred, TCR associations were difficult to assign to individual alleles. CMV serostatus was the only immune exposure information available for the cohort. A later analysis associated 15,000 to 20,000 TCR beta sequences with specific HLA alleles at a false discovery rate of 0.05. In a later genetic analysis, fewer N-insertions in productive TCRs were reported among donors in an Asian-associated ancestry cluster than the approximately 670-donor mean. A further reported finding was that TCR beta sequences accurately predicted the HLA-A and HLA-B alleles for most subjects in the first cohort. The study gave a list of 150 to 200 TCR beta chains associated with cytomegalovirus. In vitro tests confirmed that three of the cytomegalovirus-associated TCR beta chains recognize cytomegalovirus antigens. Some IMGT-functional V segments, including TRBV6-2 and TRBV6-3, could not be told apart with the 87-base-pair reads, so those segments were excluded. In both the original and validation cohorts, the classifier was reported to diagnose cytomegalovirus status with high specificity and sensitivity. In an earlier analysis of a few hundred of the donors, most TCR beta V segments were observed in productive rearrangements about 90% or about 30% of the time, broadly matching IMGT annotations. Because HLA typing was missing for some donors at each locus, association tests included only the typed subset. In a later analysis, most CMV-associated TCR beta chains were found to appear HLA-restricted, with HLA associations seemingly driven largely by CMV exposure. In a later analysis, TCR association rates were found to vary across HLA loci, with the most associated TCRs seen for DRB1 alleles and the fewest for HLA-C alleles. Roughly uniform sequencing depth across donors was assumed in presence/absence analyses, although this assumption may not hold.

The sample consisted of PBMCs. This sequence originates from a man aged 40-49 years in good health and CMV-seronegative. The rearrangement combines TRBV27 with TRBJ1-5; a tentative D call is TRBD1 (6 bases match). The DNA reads TGTGCCAGCAGTATGGACAGTTCTCAGCCCCAGCATTTT. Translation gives CASSMDSSQPQHF.